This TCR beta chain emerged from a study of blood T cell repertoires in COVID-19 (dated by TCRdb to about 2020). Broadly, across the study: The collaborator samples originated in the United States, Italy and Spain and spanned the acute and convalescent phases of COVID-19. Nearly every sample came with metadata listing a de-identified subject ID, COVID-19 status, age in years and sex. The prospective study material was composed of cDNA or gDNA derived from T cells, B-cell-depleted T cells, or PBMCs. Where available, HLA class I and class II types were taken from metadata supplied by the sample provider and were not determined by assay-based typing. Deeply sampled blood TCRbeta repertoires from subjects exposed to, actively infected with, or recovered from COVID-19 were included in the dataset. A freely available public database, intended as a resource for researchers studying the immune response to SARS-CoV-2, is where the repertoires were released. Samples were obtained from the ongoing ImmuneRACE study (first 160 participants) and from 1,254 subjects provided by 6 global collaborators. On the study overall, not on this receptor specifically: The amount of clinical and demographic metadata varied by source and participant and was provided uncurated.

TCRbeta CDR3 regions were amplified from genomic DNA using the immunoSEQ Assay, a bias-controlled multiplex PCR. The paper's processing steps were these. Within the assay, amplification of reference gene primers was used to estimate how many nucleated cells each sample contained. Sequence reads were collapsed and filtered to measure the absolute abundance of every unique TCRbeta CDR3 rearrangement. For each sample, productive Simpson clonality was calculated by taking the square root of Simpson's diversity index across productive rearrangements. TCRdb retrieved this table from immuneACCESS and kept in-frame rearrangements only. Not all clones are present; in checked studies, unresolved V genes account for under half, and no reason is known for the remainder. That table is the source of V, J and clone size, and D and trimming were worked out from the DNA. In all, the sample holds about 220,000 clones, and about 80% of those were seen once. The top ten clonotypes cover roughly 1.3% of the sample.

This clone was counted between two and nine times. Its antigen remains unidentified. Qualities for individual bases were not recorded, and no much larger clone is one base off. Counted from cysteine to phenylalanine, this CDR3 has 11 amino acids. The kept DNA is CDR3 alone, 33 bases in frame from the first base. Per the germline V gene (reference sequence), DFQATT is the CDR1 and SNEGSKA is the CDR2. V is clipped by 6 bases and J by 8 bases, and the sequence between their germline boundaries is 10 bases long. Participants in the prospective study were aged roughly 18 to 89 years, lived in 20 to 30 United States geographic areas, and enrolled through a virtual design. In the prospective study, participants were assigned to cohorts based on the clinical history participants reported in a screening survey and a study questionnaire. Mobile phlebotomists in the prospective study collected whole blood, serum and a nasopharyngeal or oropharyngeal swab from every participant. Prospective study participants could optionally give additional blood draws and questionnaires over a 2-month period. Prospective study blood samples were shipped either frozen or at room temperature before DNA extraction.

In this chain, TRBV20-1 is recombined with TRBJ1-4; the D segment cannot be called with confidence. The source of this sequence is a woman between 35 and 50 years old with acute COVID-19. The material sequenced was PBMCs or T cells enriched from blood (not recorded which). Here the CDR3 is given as CSANDNEKLFF. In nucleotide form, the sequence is TGCAGTGCAAACGACAACGAAAAACTGTTTTTT.